The 12 T cell receptor beta chains given below trace back to one sample, sequenced in a study of blood T cell repertoires in COVID-19. Sequencing was performed with immunoSEQ multiplex PCR; in TCRdb, only in-frame clones are kept and a portion is missing. The sample includes about 200,000 clones, roughly 75% of them seen just once. Sequencing used peripheral blood. The receptor set was obtained from a woman between 65 and 79 years old with acute or convalescent COVID-19.

The J gene is TRBJ2-1, the V gene TRBV7-9; TRBD2 agrees at 11 bases. The length of the CDR3 is 15 residues. With 5 bases clipped from V and 5 bases from J, the junction kept 5 bases outside the gene matches. Per the germline V gene, CDR1 is SEHNR and CDR2 is FQNEAQ (reference sequence). The CDR3 is CASSPGLAGNNEQFF. CDR3 DNA: TGTGCCAGCAGCCCTGGACTAGCGGGTAACAATGAGCAGTTCTTC.

This clone has just a few counts. V and J are TRBV5-6 and TRBJ2-1; 7 bases are a match to TRBD2. Germline CDR1 SGHDT, CDR2 YYEEEE. The ends lost 0 bases at V and 2 bases at J; junction bases unmatched: 2. The CDR3 is 15 residues long. This CDR3 is CASSLEGRAYNEQFF. CDR3 DNA: TGTGCCAGCAGCTTGGAAGGGAGGGCCTACAATGAGCAGTTCTTC.

This rearrangement joins TRBV2 to TRBJ2-7; 11 positions match TRBD1. Trimming at V came to 5 bases and at J to 3 bases, leaving 6 bases not matched to a gene. Germline loops: CDR1 SNHLY, CDR2 FYNNEI. The CDR3 spans 15 residues. CDR3 in amino acids: CASSQFGTGGYEQYF. CDR3 in DNA: TGTGCCAGCAGTCAATTCGGGACAGGGGGCTACGAGCAGTACTTC.

This clone was detected a few times. The V call is TRBV20-1, the J call TRBJ2-3; D is uncertain. V gave up 6 bases and J gave up 5 bases, with 9 bases separating them. Germline V gene data show CDR1 as DFQATT and CDR2 as SNEGSKA (reference sequence). This CDR3 has 11 residues. This chain's CDR3 is CSAASQDTQYF. For the CDR3, the DNA is TGCAGTGCAGCGAGCCAAGATACGCAGTATTTT.

The chain recombines TRBV29-1 with TRBJ2-7, with TRBD2 identical over 10 bases. The V segment lost 7 bases and the J segment 0 bases; nucleotides outside the gene matches: 6. Germline CDR1 reads SQVTM; CDR2 reads ANQGSEA. The CDR3 has 14 amino acids. CDR3 nucleotide sequence: TGCAGCGCTGCAGGACTAGCGGACTCCTACGAGCAGTACTTC. It yields the protein CSAAGLADSYEQYF.

This chain links TRBV10-3 with TRBJ2-7, with 7 bases lining up with TRBD1. The V gene's germline CDR1 is ENHRY and CDR2 SYGVKD. The V segment lost 6 bases and the J segment 6 bases; nucleotides outside the gene matches: 8. The length of the CDR3 is 13 residues. As DNA, the CDR3 is TGTGCCATCAGCGACAGGGTTGAGGGCGAGCAGTACTTC. Translating it yields CAISDRVEGEQYF.

The chain links TRBV3-1 (or the pseudogene TRBV3-2) to TRBJ2-7; 10 bases align to TRBD2. Unmatched junction bases numbered 4, after V lost 0 bases and J lost 5 bases. Germline values: CDR1 LGHDT, CDR2 YNNKEL (reference sequence). The CDR3 is made up of 15 amino acids. CDR3 region: CASSQDLAGENEQYF. CDR3 bases: TGTGCCAGCAGCCAAGATCTAGCGGGAGAGAACGAGCAGTACTTC.

The chain joins TRBV6-5 to TRBJ1-1; TRBD1 aligns across 8 bases. The junction had 8 bases not matched to a gene; V was cut back by 8 bases and J by 3 bases. This CDR3 comprises 14 residues. CDR1 MNHEY and CDR2 SVGAGI come from the germline V gene. The CDR3, as DNA: TGTGCCAGCCGCCGACAGGGGACGTACACTGAAGCTTTCTTT. Translating it yields CASRRQGTYTEAFF.

The rearrangement links TRBV28 to TRBJ1-2, with D hard to call. The CDR3 extends over 16 amino acids. The germline V and J ends were trimmed by 6 bases and 4 bases, with 21 bases remaining between them. The germline V gene encodes CDR1 MDHEN and CDR2 SYDVKM. CDR3: CASSAPGVRTGYGYTF. CDR3 sequence (DNA): TGTGCCAGCAGCGCCCCCGGGGTACGGACGGGCTATGGCTACACCTTC.

CDR3 loop: CASSQTGAGGLTDTQYF. The CDR3 nucleotides read TGTGCCAGCAGCCAAACGGGGGCGGGAGGGCTCACAGATACGCAGTATTTT. V gene TRBV3-1 (or the pseudogene TRBV3-2) combines with J gene TRBJ2-3; TRBD2 matches at 9 bases. This CDR3 spans 17 amino acids. Losses at the gene ends were 2 bases for V and 2 bases for J; bases not matched to a gene: 8. Germline V CDR1 and CDR2: LGHDT, YNNKEL (reference sequence).

The rearrangement joins TRBV15 to TRBJ1-6; D gene ambiguous. V lost 0 bases and J lost 16, with 13 bases in between. In germline, CDR1 is LNHNV, CDR2 YYDKDF (reference sequence). This CDR3 spans 13 amino acids. CDR3 nucleotide sequence: TGTGCCACCAGCAGAGATTTCGAGGATCTTCTCCACTTT. Protein sequence: CATSRDFEDLLHF.

This rearrangement joins TRBV6-5 to TRBJ2-5, with 8 nucleotides matching TRBD2. The V segment lost 6 bases and the J segment 4 bases; nucleotides outside the gene matches: 1. The CDR3 has 12 amino acids. Germline lookup yields CDR1 MNHEY and CDR2 SVGAGI. This CDR3 reads CASSTSGETQYF. The CDR3 nucleotides read TGTGCCAGCAGCACTAGCGGAGAGACCCAGTACTTC.